This passage covers 7 T cell receptor beta chains from one sample sequenced in a study of beta chain features in type 1 diabetes. Study observations and caveats: People with Type 1 diabetes carried modestly yet significantly shorter TCRB CDR3s in all four CD4+ subsets.

The entirety of the isolated RNA underwent reverse transcription, so expressed TCRB transcripts were sequenced. This table comes from immunoSEQ multiplex PCR, and its TCRdb copy is limited to in-frame clones, with some not included. The data show 250,000 to 300,000 clones, with less than 30% seen just once and around 0.013% held by the top ten. These receptors have no known antigen. Material: naive CD4+ T cells from blood. Receptor source: a woman younger than 45 with type 1 diabetes.

A few counts support this clone. The chain uses TRBV30 and TRBJ1-2, with TRBD1 matching over 7 bases. This CDR3 comprises 12 residues. Germline trimming cut 3 bases from V and 10 bases from J; bases unmatched to any gene: 8. Germline CDR1 GTSNPN, CDR2 SVGIG (reference sequence). The CDR3 spells CAWSPGQSVYTF. In DNA, the CDR3 is TGTGCCTGGAGCCCGGGACAGAGCGTCTACACCTTC. Together with reference TRBV30 and TRBJ1-2, the CDR3 gives the full variable domain: SQTIHQWPATLVQPVGSPLSLECTVEGTSNPNLYWYRQAAGRGLQLLFYSVGIGQISSEVPQNLSASRPQDRQFILSSKKLLLSDSGFYLCAWSPGQSVYTFGSGTRLTVV.

This clone came up a few times. The CDR3 region is CSAWTGGNEQFF. CDR3 DNA: TGCAGCGCTTGGACAGGGGGCAATGAGCAGTTCTTC. The chain has TRBV29-1 and TRBJ2-1, with 10 bases lining up with TRBD1. J gave up 6 bases and V 7 bases, and 3 bases lay outside the gene matches. The CDR3 has 12 amino acids. CDR1 and CDR2 (germline): SQVTM, ANQGSEA.

This clone was detected only a few times. This chain joins TRBV29-1 and TRBJ1-2, with unresolved D. Trimming shortened V by 7 bases and J by 2 bases, and 8 bases separated the two germline ends. The CDR3 loop spans 11 amino acids. Per the germline V gene, CDR1 is SQVTM and CDR2 is ANQGSEA. CDR3 sequence reads: CSAAENYGYTF. CDR3 DNA sequence: TGCAGCGCTGCGGAAAACTATGGCTACACCTTC.

The chain couples TRBV5-1 to TRBJ2-5, with D maybe TRBD1 (5 bases). Germline V lookup: CDR1 SGHRS, CDR2 YFSETQ. The V gene lost 0 bases and the J gene lost 10 bases, with 13 bases spanning the gap. The CDR3 length is 13 residues. CDR3 nucleotides: TGCGCCAGCAGCTTGGCGGGCATCCAGGGCCAGTACTTC. Its protein product is CASSLAGIQGQYF. Using reference TRBV5-1 and TRBJ2-5 for the parts outside the CDR3, the full variable domain is KAGVTQTPRYLIKTRGQQVTLSCSPISGHRSVSWYQQTPGQGLQFLFEYFSETQRNKGNFPGRFSGRQFSNSRSEMNVSTLELGDSALYLCASSLAGIQGQYFGPGTRLLVL.

This clone was recorded a few times. The rearrangement uses TRBV7-3 and TRBJ2-1, with TRBD2 matching 14 bases. CDR1 and CDR2 (germline): SGHTA, FQGTGA. Trimming cost V 5 bases and J 6 bases; bases outside gene matches: 3. The CDR3 length is 15 residues. CDR3 nucleotides: TGTGCCAGCAGCCAAGGACTAGCGGGAGGCAATGAGCAGTTCTTC. It is translated as CASSQGLAGGNEQFF.

The V and J genes are TRBV4-1 and TRBJ2-3; D might be TRBD2 (6 bases). CDR1 and CDR2 from the germline V gene are MGHRA and YSYEKL. This CDR3 spans 17 amino acids. Trimming cost V 1 base and J 5 bases, with 19 bases left between them. The CDR3 sequence is CASSQGAPRGLGDTQYF. The DNA for the CDR3 is TGCGCCAGCAGCCAAGGGGCCCCACGGGGGTTGGGAGATACGCAGTATTTT.

The chain couples TRBV11-3 to TRBJ2-2; no clear D gene. CDR3 length equals 14 residues. V was cut by 5 bases and J by 7 bases, with 14 bases left in between. Germline V gene lookup returns CDR1 SGHNT and CDR2 YENEEA. The CDR3 spells CASSPGFRGGELFF. The CDR3 DNA sequence: TGTGCCAGCAGCCCCGGCTTCCGAGGCGGGGAGCTGTTTTTT.